The source of this TCR beta chain is a study of blood T cell repertoires in COVID-19 (dated by TCRdb to the early 2020s). About the investigation overall: Samples covering the acute and convalescent phases of COVID-19 were provided by collaborators in the United States, Italy and Spain. The prospective study material was composed of cDNA or gDNA derived from T cells, B-cell-depleted T cells, or PBMCs. The dataset comprised deeply sampled blood TCRbeta repertoires from subjects exposed to, actively infected with, or recovered from COVID-19. The repertoires were released in a freely available public database meant as a resource for research on the immune response to SARS-CoV-2. The samples were drawn from the first 160 participants of the ongoing ImmuneRACE study and from about 1,200 subjects provided by 6 global collaborators. A de-identified subject ID, COVID-19 status, age in years and sex were almost always included in the sample metadata. HLA class I and class II types, where available, came from metadata supplied by the sample provider rather than from assay-based typing. Study-wide findings and limitations: Clinical and demographic metadata were provided uncurated, with the amount varying by source and participant.

Via the germline V gene, CDR1 is SGHRS and CDR2 YFSETQ. The CDR3 measures 15 amino acids from cysteine to phenylalanine. The CDR3 DNA has 45 bases and is translated from base 1. V and J are truncated by 2 bases and 3 bases respectively, leaving an intervening sequence of 14 bases. The immunoSEQ Assay, a bias-controlled multiplex PCR, was used to amplify TCRbeta CDR3 regions from genomic DNA. The paper's data handling went like this. Nucleated cell counts per sample were estimated from amplification of reference gene primers within the assay. Sequence reads were collapsed and filtered to measure the absolute abundance of every unique TCRbeta CDR3 rearrangement. For each sample, productive Simpson clonality was calculated as the square root of Simpson's diversity index across productive rearrangements. TCRdb holds this immuneACCESS table with in-frame rearrangements only. Some clones are missing; in checked studies, unresolved V genes explain under half, and the rest has no known cause. The DNA gave D and trimming, while V, J and clone size come from that table. In this sample the table shows roughly 220,000 clones, 65% to 85% of which occur a single time. Clones ranked in the top ten supply about 7% of the sample.

For this clone: Its binding antigen is unknown. No much larger clone exists at a distance of one base, and base qualities are not known.

Participants in the prospective study were enrolled through a virtual design, were aged about 18 to 89 years, and lived in fewer than 30 United States geographic areas. In the prospective study, cohorts were assigned on the basis of participant-reported clinical history obtained from a screening survey and a study questionnaire. For ImmuneRACE Cohort 3, a participant was defined as recovered based on two consecutive negative NP/OP PCR tests, clearance by a healthcare professional, or resolution of symptoms. Mobile phlebotomists in the prospective study collected whole blood, serum and a nasopharyngeal or oropharyngeal swab from every participant. Participants in the prospective study had the option to provide additional blood draws and questionnaires over an approximately 2-month period. Before DNA extraction, blood samples from the prospective study were shipped at room temperature or frozen.

The sequencing sample was made of PBMCs or T cells enriched from blood (not recorded which). The TCR was taken from a woman in her forties who had recovered from COVID-19. This chain joins TRBV5-1 to TRBJ1-2; the D gene is unclear. The DNA is as follows: TGCGCCAGCAGCTTTTACCCTAAAGAGGACTATGGCTACACCTTC. Translated, this gives CASSFYPKEDYGYTF.